This TCR beta chain was profiled in a study of persistence of HIV-infected CD4 T cells. This was the immunoSEQ version 4 assay in survey mode. Measured with immunoSEQ multiplex PCR; TCRdb has only the in-frame clones, and not every one. The table shows 30,000 to 40,000 clones, with 82% occurring only once. V lost 5 bases and J lost 0; bases outside the gene matches: 10. Germline V gene sequence: CDR1 LNHDA, CDR2 SQIVND (reference sequence). CDR3 size: 17 residues. Overlapping HIV-1 Gag 15-mer peptides at approximately 1 ug per peptide per mL were used. Sorted nonresponding memory CD4+ T cells were CD40L-negative, CD69-negative, CD45RO-high. Donors had CD4+ T cell counts above 400 cells/uL and were CMV-seropositive. With regard to this clone: Antigen: not known.

Study results and limitations: CMV- and Gag-responding cells had lower TCRbeta richness than CD3/CD28-responding cells.

The chain uses TRBV19 and TRBJ2-3; 8 nucleotides line up with TRBD2. The TCR originated in an adult woman with HIV who was CMV-seropositive. Sequencing used CD4+ T cells sorted from PBMCs after approximately 20-hour stimulation, obtained from a patient who received antiretroviral therapy. The CDR3 DNA sequence: TGTGCCAGTAGTGCCCTGGGTAGCGGGATAAGCACAGATACGCAGTATTTT. This translates into CASSALGSGISTDTQYF.